This T cell receptor beta chain was retrieved from a study of graft-versus-host responses after intestinal transplantation. Study as a whole: All of the recipients had induction that used anti-thymocyte globulin, then tacrolimus and steroids for roughly three years.

Produced via immunoSEQ multiplex PCR; TCRdb's table is partial and in-frame only. In the table there are about 85,000 clones, roughly 80% of which are singletons. Points on this clone: What it binds is unknown.

Study-level findings and limits: Individuals carrying graft-donor T cell macrochimerism showed high graft-versus-host to host-versus-graft clonal ratios in allografts. Detected in recipient marrow were GvH clones, some of which were first observed in ileum or blood.

Germline lookup yields CDR1 SGHNT and CDR2 YENEEA. V was clipped by 5 bases and J by 5 bases; unmatched bases: 11. CDR3 size: 16 residues. The TCR sequence derives from a human donor who received an intestinal transplant. The input for sequencing was unstimulated CD4+ T cells sorted from spleen or lymph node cells, taken before intestinal transplant. The rearrangement links TRBV11-3 to TRBJ2-1, with 8 bases identical to TRBD2. The CDR3 reads CASSHSGGRPDNEQFF. Written as DNA, the CDR3 is TGTGCCAGCAGCCACTCGGGCGGGAGGCCCGACAATGAGCAGTTCTTC.